What follows is one T cell receptor (beta chain) and its context. What it binds is not known. The data were taken from a study of Graves' ophthalmopathy and Graves' hyperthyroidism. Study at large: Before any treatment was given, at initial diagnosis, peripheral blood was collected. Whole-study findings and limits: The authors also found most expanded thyroid clonotypes above 0.001 frequency in blood.

The CDR3 is 17 residues long. CDR1 SEHNR and CDR2 FQNEAQ come from the germline V gene (reference sequence). Trimming removed 6 bases at V and 0 bases at J, with 20 bases between. RNA transcripts were the source from which TCR beta CDR3 regions were amplified. The first-round RT-PCR employed HTBI primers together with the Qiagen OneStep RT-PCR kit. A multiplex PCR was then performed as the second round. MiXCR, run by TCRdb on the multiplex PCR reads, gives a single entry per CDR3 protein. Of some 240,000 distinct CDR3 sequences in the sample, roughly 50% were seen once. This sequence was found in an adult man with Graves' ophthalmopathy. The V call is TRBV7-9, the J call TRBJ1-2; D perhaps matches TRBD1 (6 bases). Sequencing was done on a sample of peripheral blood. The CDR3 coding sequence is TGTGCCAGCAGACAGGGAGAGGGTCGATTTTCTAACTATGGCTACACCTTC. The encoded protein is CASRQGEGRFSNYGYTF.